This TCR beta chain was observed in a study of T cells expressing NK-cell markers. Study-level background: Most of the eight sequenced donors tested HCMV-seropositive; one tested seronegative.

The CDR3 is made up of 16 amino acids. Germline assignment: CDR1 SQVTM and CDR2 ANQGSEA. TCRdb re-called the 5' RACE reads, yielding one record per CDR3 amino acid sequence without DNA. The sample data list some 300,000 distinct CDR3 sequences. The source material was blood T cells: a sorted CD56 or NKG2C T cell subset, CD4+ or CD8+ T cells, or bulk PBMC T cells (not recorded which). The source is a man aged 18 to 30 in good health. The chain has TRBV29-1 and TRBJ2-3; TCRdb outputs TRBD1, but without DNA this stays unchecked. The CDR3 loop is CSVNKPRGTGTDTQYF.